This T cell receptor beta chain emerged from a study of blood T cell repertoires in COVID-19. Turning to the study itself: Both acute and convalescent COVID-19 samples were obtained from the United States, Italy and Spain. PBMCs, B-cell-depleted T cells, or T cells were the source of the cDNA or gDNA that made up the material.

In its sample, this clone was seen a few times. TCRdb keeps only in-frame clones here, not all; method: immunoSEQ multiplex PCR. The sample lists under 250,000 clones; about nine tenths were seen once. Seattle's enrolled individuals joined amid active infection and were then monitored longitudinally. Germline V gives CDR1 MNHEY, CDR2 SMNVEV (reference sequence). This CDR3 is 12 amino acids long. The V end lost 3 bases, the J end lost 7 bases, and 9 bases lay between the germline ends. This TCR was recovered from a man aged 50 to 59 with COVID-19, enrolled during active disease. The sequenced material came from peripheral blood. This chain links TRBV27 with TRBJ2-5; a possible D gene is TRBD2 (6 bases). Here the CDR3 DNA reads TGTGCCAGCAGTTTGGAGGGTGGGACCCAGTACTTC. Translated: CASSLEGGTQYF.